This record concerns one TCR beta chain sequence. The target antigen is unknown. Assay: immunoSEQ multiplex PCR; the TCRdb copy retains only in-frame clones and omits some. This table has nearly 11,000 clones, 90% to 95% appearing once. The CDR3 has 16 amino acids. V was shortened by 3 bases and J by 0 bases, with 12 bases between the two germline ends. Germline V lookup: CDR1 SEHNR, CDR2 FQNEAQ (reference sequence). The sample is drawn from a study of T cells in localized non-small cell lung cancer. Study results and caveats: Uninvolved adjacent lung had the highest recorded T cell clonality, with tumor below it. A median of about 54 of the top 100 tumor clones appeared in adjacent lung, which was paired and uninvolved. Sequencing was limited to one tumor region, leaving the possibility of heterogeneity open. Longer overall survival was seen with higher T cell density measured in blood.

This receptor was identified in a male donor aged 60 or over with stage III lung adenocarcinoma. The chain combines TRBV7-9 with TRBJ2-1, with D perhaps TRBD1 (6 bases). The starting material was peripheral blood, obtained before any cancer treatment. CDR3 loop: CASSFPGQSSYNEQFF. The DNA for the CDR3 is TGTGCCAGCAGCTTCCCCGGACAGAGCTCCTACAATGAGCAGTTCTTC.